The rows below give T cell receptor beta chains drawn from one sample of a study of shared clonotypes between healthy human individuals. Some clones are missing from TCRdb's copy, which holds only in-frame ones; the method was immunoSEQ multiplex PCR. The table has roughly 1,600,000 clones, less than 99% seen once. Sequenced material: naive CD4+ T cells sorted from blood. The receptors originated from a young man in good health. The CDR3 runs from the conserved cysteine through the conserved F or W. The D gene is left open where the match is weak. Rows may omit the clone size; those that give it use once, few, many or a size class.

D: -; J: TRBJ1-2; size: -; V: TRBV29-1; CDR3: CSVVGTPAGDGYTF; DNA: TGCAGCGTTGTGGGGACACCTGCCGGGGATGGCTACACCTTC
D: -; J: TRBJ2-5; size: -; V: TRBV5-4; CDR3: CASSLDRSGTQYF; DNA: TGTGCCAGCAGCTTGGACAGGAGCGGGACCCAGTACTTC
D: -; J: TRBJ2-3; size: once; V: TRBV15; CDR3: CATSTGSTDTQYF; DNA: TGTGCCACCAGCACAGGGAGTACAGATACGCAGTATTTT
D: TRBD2; J: TRBJ2-7; size: -; V: TRBV6-6; CDR3: CASSLSGTFWEQYF; DNA: TGTGCCAGCAGTCTCAGCGGGACCTTCTGGGAGCAGTACTTC
D: TRBD2; J: TRBJ2-1; size: -; V: TRBV25-1; CDR3: CASSDQKASGSSYNEQFF; DNA: TGTGCCAGCAGTGATCAGAAAGCTAGCGGTAGCTCCTACAATGAGCAGTTCTTC
D: -; J: TRBJ2-2; size: -; V: TRBV5-6; CDR3: CASSLYATGELFF; DNA: TGTGCCAGCAGCTTGTATGCCACCGGGGAGCTGTTTTTT
D: -; J: TRBJ1-2; size: -; V: TRBV27; CDR3: CASSPTPAGDYGYTF; DNA: TGTGCCAGCAGTCCCACCCCGGCCGGGGACTATGGCTACACCTTC
D: TRBD2; J: TRBJ2-2; size: -; V: TRBV5-4; CDR3: CASSSGLAESNTGELFF; DNA: TGTGCCAGCAGCTCGGGACTAGCGGAATCGAACACCGGGGAGCTGTTTTTT
D: TRBD2; J: TRBJ2-1; size: -; V: TRBV7-9; CDR3: CASSLSSGTRGDEQFF; DNA: TGTGCCAGCAGCTTAAGCTCCGGGACTAGAGGCGATGAGCAGTTCTTC
D: -; J: TRBJ2-1; size: -; V: TRBV5-1; CDR3: CASSLALAGNYNEQFF; DNA: TGCGCCAGCAGCTTGGCCCTGGCGGGCAACTACAATGAGCAGTTCTTC
D: TRBD2; J: TRBJ2-1; size: -; V: TRBV2; CDR3: CASKNPLGTSLYYNEQFF; DNA: TGTGCCAGCAAAAATCCGTTAGGGACTAGCCTCTACTACAATGAGCAGTTCTTC
D: -; J: TRBJ2-7; size: -; V: TRBV7-9; CDR3: CASSPRGDSFSYEQYF; DNA: TGTGCCAGCAGCCCCAGGGGGGATTCCTTCTCCTACGAGCAGTACTTC
D: -; J: TRBJ1-5; size: -; V: TRBV5-5; CDR3: CASSARPGFGLNQPQHF; DNA: TGTGCCAGCAGCGCACGGCCCGGATTCGGTCTCAATCAGCCCCAGCATTTT
D: -; J: TRBJ1-3; size: -; V: TRBV28; CDR3: CATARGVSSGNTIYF; DNA: TGTGCCACCGCTCGGGGGGTGAGCTCTGGAAACACCATATATTTT
D: -; J: TRBJ1-2; size: -; V: TRBV7-9; CDR3: CASSTGGGYGYTF; DNA: TGTGCCAGCAGCACCGGGGGGGGCTATGGCTACACCTTC
D: TRBD2; J: TRBJ2-1; size: -; V: TRBV18; CDR3: CASSLAGGINEQFF; DNA: TGTGCCAGCTCTTTAGCGGGAGGAATAAATGAGCAGTTCTTC
D: TRBD2; J: TRBJ2-2; size: once; V: TRBV27; CDR3: CASSFISGRAAGELFF; DNA: TGTGCCAGCAGTTTCATTAGCGGGAGGGCCGCGGGGGAGCTGTTTTTT
D: -; J: TRBJ2-5; size: once; V: TRBV2; CDR3: CASSDPQGAQYF; DNA: TGTGCCAGCAGTGACCCGCAGGGTGCCCAGTACTTC
D: -; J: TRBJ2-1; size: -; V: TRBV5-1; CDR3: CASSLFIRENEQFF; DNA: TGCGCCAGCAGCTTGTTTATCAGGGAAAATGAGCAGTTCTTC
D: TRBD2; J: TRBJ2-2; size: -; V: TRBV7-9; CDR3: CASSLAGGSTGELFF; DNA: TGTGCCAGCAGCTTAGCGGGAGGGTCAACCGGGGAGCTGTTTTTT
D: -; J: TRBJ2-5; size: -; V: TRBV7-6; CDR3: CASGHVETQYF; DNA: TGTGCCAGCGGGCATGTGGAGACCCAGTACTTC
D: TRBD1; J: TRBJ2-5; size: once; V: TRBV5-1; CDR3: CASSHRDRQETQYF; DNA: TGCGCCAGCAGCCACCGGGACAGGCAAGAGACCCAGTACTTC
D: -; J: TRBJ2-2; size: -; V: TRBV5-1; CDR3: CASSRLGVATGELFF; DNA: TGCGCCAGCAGCCGATTAGGGGTCGCCACCGGGGAGCTGTTTTTT
D: -; J: TRBJ2-1; size: -; V: TRBV14; CDR3: CASSQDLDSEILF; DNA: TGTGCCAGCAGCCAAGATCTGGACTCCGAAATCCTCTTC
D: -; J: TRBJ2-2; size: -; V: TRBV7-9; CDR3: CANSRSGNTGELFF; DNA: TGTGCCAACAGCCGAAGTGGGAACACCGGGGAGCTGTTTTTT
D: -; J: TRBJ2-1; size: -; V: TRBV6-5; CDR3: CASRRDSYNEQFF; DNA: TGTGCCAGCAGACGTGACAGTTACAATGAGCAGTTCTTC
D: -; J: TRBJ2-3; size: -; V: TRBV2; CDR3: CASKESSADTQYF; DNA: TGTGCCAGCAAGGAGTCTAGCGCAGATACGCAGTATTTT
D: TRBD1; J: TRBJ2-7; size: -; V: TRBV11-2; CDR3: CASSSGTGRGYEQYF; DNA: TGTGCCAGCAGCTCAGGGACAGGGAGGGGCTACGAGCAGTACTTC
D: TRBD1; J: TRBJ1-1; size: -; V: TRBV5-1; CDR3: CASVPTGGPTEAFF; DNA: TGCGCCAGTGTACCGACAGGGGGACCCACTGAAGCTTTCTTT
D: -; J: TRBJ2-3; size: -; V: TRBV9; CDR3: CASSVDPVTDTQYF; DNA: TGTGCCAGCAGCGTAGACCCCGTAACAGATACGCAGTATTTT
D: TRBD2; J: TRBJ2-2; size: -; V: TRBV9; CDR3: CASSVVAGVDTGELFF; DNA: TGTGCCAGCAGCGTGGTTGCGGGAGTCGACACCGGGGAGCTGTTTTTT
D: TRBD1; J: TRBJ2-1; size: -; V: TRBV7-6; CDR3: CASSQGTGGEQFF; DNA: TGTGCCAGCAGCCAAGGGACAGGGGGTGAGCAGTTCTTC
D: -; J: TRBJ2-7; size: once; V: TRBV11-3; CDR3: CASSSTQSRYEQYF; DNA: TGTGCCAGCAGCTCCACACAGTCCCGCTACGAGCAGTACTTC
D: TRBD1; J: TRBJ2-7; size: -; V: TRBV11-2; CDR3: CASSDPGQGSSYEQYF; DNA: TGTGCCAGCAGCGACCCCGGACAGGGAAGCTCCTACGAGCAGTACTTC
D: -; J: TRBJ2-5; size: -; V: TRBV7-8; CDR3: CASSQNRHGDGPQETQYF; DNA: TGTGCCAGCAGCCAAAACCGCCACGGGGACGGTCCCCAAGAGACCCAGTACTTC
D: TRBD2; J: TRBJ2-3; size: -; V: TRBV9; CDR3: CASSQAGIDTQYF; DNA: TGTGCCAGCAGTCAAGCGGGGATAGATACGCAGTATTTT
D: -; J: TRBJ2-2; size: once; V: TRBV5-1; CDR3: CASSPGGPGELFF; DNA: TGCGCCAGCAGCCCGGGCGGGCCCGGGGAGCTGTTTTTT
D: TRBD2; J: TRBJ2-1; size: once; V: TRBV5-1; CDR3: CASSGGLAAHNEQFF; DNA: TGCGCCAGCAGCGGGGGACTAGCGGCCCACAATGAGCAGTTCTTC
D: -; J: TRBJ1-1; size: -; V: TRBV7-6; CDR3: CASSLGVRGGNTEAFF; DNA: TGTGCCAGCAGCTTAGGCGTCAGGGGAGGGAACACTGAAGCTTTCTTT
D: -; J: TRBJ1-1; size: -; V: TRBV18; CDR3: CASSRTKNTEAFF; DNA: TGTGCCAGCTCACGCACCAAGAACACTGAAGCTTTCTTT
D: TRBD2; J: TRBJ2-3; size: once; V: TRBV4-1; CDR3: CASSHPLAGVRDTQYF; DNA: TGCGCCAGCAGCCATCCCTTAGCGGGAGTCCGGGATACGCAGTATTTT
D: -; J: TRBJ2-1; size: -; V: TRBV11-2; CDR3: CASSLVTQFF; DNA: TGTGCCAGCAGCTTAGTTACGCAGTTCTTC
D: TRBD2; J: TRBJ2-2; size: -; V: TRBV7-3; CDR3: CASSLLIEAGETGELFF; DNA: TGTGCCAGCAGCCTCCTCATAGAAGCGGGAGAAACCGGGGAGCTGTTTTTT
D: -; J: TRBJ1-5; size: -; V: TRBV5-6; CDR3: CATKGNRGNQPQHF; DNA: TGTGCCACTAAGGGTAATAGGGGCAATCAGCCCCAGCATTTT
D: -; J: TRBJ2-1; size: -; V: TRBV30; CDR3: CAWSVRAAEEQFF; DNA: TGTGCCTGGAGTGTTCGGGCTGCTGAGGAGCAGTTCTTC
D: -; J: TRBJ1-2; size: -; V: TRBV5-5; CDR3: CASSFIRANYGYTF; DNA: TGTGCCAGCAGCTTCATCAGGGCCAACTATGGCTACACCTTC
D: TRBD1; J: TRBJ1-5; size: -; V: TRBV28; CDR3: CASSFGTGVEPQHF; DNA: TGTGCCAGCAGTTTTGGGACAGGGGTGGAGCCCCAGCATTTT
D: TRBD2; J: TRBJ2-1; size: -; V: TRBV11-2; CDR3: CASSSPLRDYKSYEQFF; DNA: TGTGCCAGCAGCTCGCCCCTCCGGGACTACAAGTCTTATGAGCAGTTCTTC
D: -; J: TRBJ1-1; size: -; V: TRBV10-3; CDR3: CAISDDTGRNTEAFF; DNA: TGTGCCATCAGTGACGACACAGGGAGGAACACTGAAGCTTTCTTT
D: -; J: TRBJ2-2; size: -; V: TRBV5-1; CDR3: CASSFSPRAGTGELFF; DNA: TGCGCCAGCAGCTTTTCTCCCAGGGCGGGCACCGGGGAGCTGTTTTTT
D: -; J: TRBJ2-7; size: -; V: TRBV4-2; CDR3: CASSRLGQAPYEQYF; DNA: TGTGCCAGCAGCCGACTAGGACAGGCTCCCTACGAGCAGTACTTC
D: -; J: TRBJ1-3; size: -; V: TRBV9; CDR3: CASSPVGTPNSGNTIYF; DNA: TGTGCCAGCAGCCCCGTGGGGACACCAAACTCTGGAAACACCATATATTTT
D: TRBD2; J: TRBJ2-1; size: -; V: TRBV28; CDR3: CASSSSGRYNEQFF; DNA: TGTGCCAGCAGTTCTAGCGGGAGATACAATGAGCAGTTCTTC